Below are 25 T cell receptor beta chains sequenced from a single sample in a study of T cell changes during pregnancy in multiple sclerosis. Method: immunoSEQ multiplex PCR; TCRdb's copy keeps in-frame clones and lacks some. Of around 75,000 clones detected, roughly nine tenths appear once; the ten largest clones hold over 0.25%. The specimen comprised CD4+ T cells from peripheral blood mononuclear cells, sampled in the third trimester of pregnancy. These TCRs come from a female donor in good health, enrolled as a control in a pregnancy study.

The chain links TRBV5-8 to TRBJ1-6; TRBD1 matches at 11 bases. Germline V lookup: CDR1 SGHTS, CDR2 YDEGEE. This CDR3 spans 15 amino acids. After removal of 4 bases from V and 8 bases from J, the junction contained 5 bases not matched to a gene. The CDR3 sequence: CASSLPGQGDSPLHF. The CDR3 DNA follows: TGTGCCAGCAGCCTACCGGGACAGGGGGATTCACCCCTCCACTTT.

This clone was picked up one time. The chain employs TRBV5-4 and TRBJ2-6, with TRBD1 matching over 11 bases. This CDR3 is built from 20 residues. V was clipped by 4 bases and J by 0 bases; unmatched bases: 12. Germline CDR1 reads SGHNT; CDR2 reads YYREEE (reference sequence). The CDR3 region is CASSAGGTGGYSSGANVLTF. The CDR3 bases are TGTGCCAGCAGCGCCGGTGGGACAGGGGGATACAGCTCTGGGGCCAACGTCCTGACTTTC. The complete variable domain, with remaining parts taken from reference TRBV5-4 and TRBJ2-6, reads ETGVTQSPTHLIKTRGQQVTLRCSSQSGHNTVSWYQQALGQGPQFIFQYYREEENGRGNFPPRFSGLQFPNYSSELNVNALELDDSALYLCASSAGGTGGYSSGANVLTFGAGSRLTVL.

This chain uses TRBV9 with TRBJ2-5, with D possibly TRBD2 on 7 matching bases. The V end lost 1 base, the J end lost 2 bases, and 15 bases lay between the germline ends. The CDR3 runs 16 residues. The germline V gene encodes CDR1 SGDLS and CDR2 YYNGEE. The CDR3 DNA reads as TGTGCCAGCAGCGTAATTGGCGGGGGCCCTCAAGAGACCCAGTACTTC. Its protein product is CASSVIGGGPQETQYF.

The chain combines TRBV7-9 with TRBJ1-4; 10 bases map to TRBD1. The CDR3 has 18 residues. Trimming cost V 3 bases and J 7 bases; bases outside gene matches: 14. Germline CDR1 SEHNR, CDR2 FQNEAQ (reference sequence). DNA of the CDR3: TGTGCCAGCAGCTTCCTCGGGACAGGGGAGTTCGCCGGTGAAAAACTGTTTTTT. The encoded protein is CASSFLGTGEFAGEKLFF.

V gene TRBV27 combines with J gene TRBJ2-3; 12 bases line up with TRBD2. CDR3 size: 17 residues. Germline trimming cut 5 bases from V and 2 bases from J; bases unmatched to any gene: 8. The V gene's germline CDR1 is MNHEY and CDR2 SMNVEV (reference sequence). CDR3 sequence (DNA): TGTGCCAGCAGTCAAAGGACTAGCGGGGAGTTCACAGATACGCAGTATTTT. Protein product: CASSQRTSGEFTDTQYF.

The J gene is TRBJ1-2, the V gene TRBV4-3; TRBD1 matches 9 bases. V lost 0 bases, J lost 6 bases, and 5 bases stayed unmatched. Germline values: CDR1 LGHNA, CDR2 YSLEER. The CDR3 is 15 residues long. CDR3 protein: CASSQDGWTGDGYTF. CDR3 sequence (DNA): TGCGCCAGCAGCCAAGATGGTTGGACAGGGGATGGCTACACCTTC.

CDR3 sequence: CASSPLAGFGNTEAFF. The CDR3 DNA follows: TGTGCCAGCTCACCACTTGCAGGGTTCGGTAACACTGAAGCTTTCTTT. The chain uses TRBV18 and TRBJ1-1, with D perhaps matching TRBD1 (5 bases). The germline gives CDR1 KGHSH, CDR2 LQKENI. V lost 1 base and J lost 2, with 14 bases in between. The CDR3 has 16 amino acids.

This clone was counted once. The V and J genes are TRBV5-4 and TRBJ1-4, with 10 bases that match TRBD1. Germline trimming cut 4 bases from V and 7 bases from J; bases unmatched to any gene: 7. The CDR3 totals 15 residues. CDR1 and CDR2 (germline): SGHNT, YYREEE (reference sequence). Written as DNA, the CDR3 is TGTGCCAGCAGCCGAGGACAGGGGGGTGGTGAAAAACTGTTTTTT. Protein product: CASSRGQGGGEKLFF.

V usage is TRBV2 and J usage is TRBJ2-6; 8 bases fit TRBD1. Germline V gene lookup returns CDR1 SNHLY and CDR2 FYNNEI. The CDR3 extends over 16 amino acids. V lost 7 bases, J lost 1 base, and 6 bases stayed unmatched. The CDR3 sequence: CASNRDRGSGANVLTF. CDR3 nucleotide sequence: TGTGCCAGCAATCGTGACAGGGGATCTGGGGCCAACGTCCTGACTTTC.

The chain joins TRBV5-1 to TRBJ2-3; TRBD1 matches 9 bases. This CDR3 is 15 amino acids long. Germline CDR1 reads SGHRS; CDR2 reads YFSETQ. Trimming took 4 bases from V and 2 from J; bases not matched to a gene: 5. CDR3 bases: TGCGCCAGCAGCAGGGACAGGGACCTCACAGATACGCAGTATTTT. It encodes CASSRDRDLTDTQYF.

The V call is TRBV28, the J call TRBJ1-1; 7 bases map to TRBD1. The J segment lost 2 bases and the V segment lost 6 bases, leaving 9 bases of the junction unmatched. The CDR3 length is 15 residues. Germline CDR1 MDHEN, CDR2 SYDVKM. As DNA, the CDR3 is TGTGCCAGCAGCCCTCCCGGGACAGCCAACACTGAAGCTTTCTTT. This sequence encodes CASSPPGTANTEAFF.

The chain recombines TRBV7-2 with TRBJ2-5; unclear D gene. The CDR3 covers 13 residues. Germline V lookup: CDR1 SGHTA, CDR2 FQGNSA. The V end was cut by 5 bases, the J end by 1 base, with 8 bases between. The CDR3 region has the DNA TGTGCCAGCAGCAACCCTAGCCAAGAGACCCAGTACTTC. It yields the protein CASSNPSQETQYF.

The chain is built from TRBV5-8 and TRBJ1-2; D may be TRBD1 (5 bases). Germline V gene sequence: CDR1 SGHTS, CDR2 YDEGEE. This CDR3 has 13 amino acids. Trimming shortened V by 3 bases and J by 6 bases, and 12 bases separated the two germline ends. CDR3 DNA sequence: TGTGCCAGCAGCTCAAGACAGCAAGATGGCTACACCTTC. It translates to CASSSRQQDGYTF.

About this clone: The DNA is omitted, as the CDR3 cannot be located on it reliably, and the CDR3 follows TCRdb's listing. The chain couples TRBV4-3 to TRBJ1-4; the DNA was not compared with TRBD1, the D call given in the table. Germline-derived CDR1 and CDR2 are LGHNA and YSLEER. The CDR3 is made up of 15 amino acids, end residues included. CDR3 region: CASSKKQGNGENCFF.

The chain has TRBV19 and TRBJ1-3, with D possibly matching TRBD1 (5 bases). The CDR3 is 15 amino acids. The V end lost 2 bases, the J end lost 4 bases, and 12 bases lay between the germline ends. Per the germline V gene, CDR1 is LNHDA and CDR2 is SQIVND (reference sequence). The CDR3 here is CASSILQGSGNTIYF. CDR3 nucleotide sequence: TGTGCCAGTAGTATATTGCAGGGTTCGGGAAACACCATATATTTT.

The chain joins TRBV5-4 to TRBJ1-1, with D uncertain. The germline CDR1 and CDR2 sequences are SGHNT and YYREEE (reference sequence). The CDR3 spans 15 residues. V was clipped by 0 bases and J by 1 base, with 10 bases between them. In nucleotides, the CDR3 is TGTGCCAGCAGCTTGGAGGTAGGGAGGAACACTGAAGCTTTCTTT. It yields the protein CASSLEVGRNTEAFF.

The chain uses TRBV6-5 and TRBJ1-1, with a weak D call TRBD1 (6 bases). The length of the CDR3 is 13 residues. Between the trimmed V and J ends, which lost 10 bases and 1 base, there was a span of 13 bases. Looked up from germline, CDR1 is MNHEY and CDR2 is SVGAGI. This chain's CDR3 is CAISRGQNTEAFF. The CDR3 DNA reads as TGTGCCATCTCCAGGGGTCAGAACACTGAAGCTTTCTTT.

The V gene is TRBV19, the J gene TRBJ1-5, with 7 bases that match TRBD1. The germline gives CDR1 LNHDA, CDR2 SQIVND (reference sequence). J was trimmed by 5 bases and V by 11 bases; bases with no gene match: 9. The CDR3 loop spans 13 amino acids. Written as DNA, the CDR3 is TGTGCCGCTAGGGACAGAGAAGATCAGCCCCAGCATTTT. It is translated as CAARDREDQPQHF.

The V call is TRBV6-6, the J call TRBJ1-6; TRBD1 matches at 9 bases. This CDR3 has 16 amino acids. CDR1 is MNHNY, CDR2 SVGAGI, per germline (reference sequence). The junction had 4 bases not matched to a gene; V was cut back by 0 bases and J by 7 bases. CDR3 loop: CASSYSFGQGNSPLHF. The CDR3 nucleotides are TGTGCCAGCAGTTACTCGTTCGGACAGGGGAATTCACCCCTCCACTTT.

The CDR3 coding sequence is TGCGCCAGCAGCTTGACGGACAGAAATAATTCACCCCTCCACTTT. Translation: CASSLTDRNNSPLHF. V gene TRBV5-1 combines with J gene TRBJ1-6, with D tentatively TRBD1 (6 bases). Germline V lookup: CDR1 SGHRS, CDR2 YFSETQ. The CDR3 consists of 15 residues. Trimming stripped 1 base from V and 5 bases from J, with 10 bases between.

The chain is built from TRBV27 and TRBJ1-4; D is ambiguous. This CDR3 spans 14 amino acids. Trimming pared 0 bases from V and 4 bases from J, leaving 6 bases between. From germline, CDR1 is MNHEY and CDR2 SMNVEV (reference sequence). CDR3 region: CASSLSFRNEKLFF. Here the CDR3 DNA reads TGTGCCAGCAGTTTATCGTTCCGTAATGAAAAACTGTTTTTT. The variable domain in full, with the rest retrieved from reference TRBV27 and TRBJ1-4, is EAQVTQNPRYLITVTGKKLTVTCSQNMNHEYMSWYRQDPGLGLRQIYYSMNVEVTDKGDVPEGYKVSRKEKRNFPLILESPSPNQTSLYFCASSLSFRNEKLFFGSGTQLSVL.

The chain is built from TRBV5-6 and TRBJ1-3, with 7 bases identical to TRBD1. This CDR3 spans 14 amino acids. CDR1 is SGHDT, CDR2 YYEEEE, per germline. V lost 4 bases to trimming and J lost 4 bases; unmatched junction nucleotides: 5. The CDR3 region has the DNA TGTGCCAGCAGCAGCACAGGGGCCGGAAACACCATATATTTT. It translates to CASSSTGAGNTIYF.

This clone has only one observation. The J gene is TRBJ1-1, the V gene TRBV5-4; TRBD1 agrees at 11 bases. Germline CDR1 reads SGHNT; CDR2 reads YYREEE (reference sequence). V shed 4 bases and J 6 bases; nucleotides not matched to a gene: 5. This CDR3 is 14 amino acids long. CDR3 amino acids: CASSLGQGEAEAFF. CDR3 DNA sequence: TGTGCCAGCAGCCTGGGACAGGGGGAGGCTGAAGCTTTCTTT.

The chain carries TRBV4-3 and TRBJ1-2; no firm D call. V was pared by 1 base and J by 3 bases, with 6 bases between. The germline V gene has CDR1 LGHNA and CDR2 YSLEER. This CDR3 is built from 13 residues. The CDR3 region has the DNA TGCGCCAGCAGCCAAGTACCGGACTATGGCTACACCTTC. This sequence encodes CASSQVPDYGYTF.

The chain combines TRBV6-1 with TRBJ1-1; D is uncertain. CDR3 size: 14 residues. V was shortened by 6 bases and J by 2 bases, with 13 bases between the two germline ends. From germline, CDR1 is MNHNS and CDR2 SASEGT. The CDR3 DNA reads as TGTGCCAGCAGCCGTGACTCTTTAAACACTGAAGCTTTCTTT. Amino acid sequence: CASSRDSLNTEAFF.